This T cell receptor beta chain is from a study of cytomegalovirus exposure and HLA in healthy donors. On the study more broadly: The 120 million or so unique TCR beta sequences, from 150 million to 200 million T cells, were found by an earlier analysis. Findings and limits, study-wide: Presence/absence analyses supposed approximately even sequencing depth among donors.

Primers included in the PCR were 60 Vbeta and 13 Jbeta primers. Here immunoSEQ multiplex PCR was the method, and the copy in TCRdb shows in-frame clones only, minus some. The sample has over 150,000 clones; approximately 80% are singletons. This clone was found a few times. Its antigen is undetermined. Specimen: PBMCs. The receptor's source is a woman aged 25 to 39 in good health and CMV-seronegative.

The CDR3 nucleotides read TGCAGCGTAGGACTAGCGGGAGGCCAAAACAATGAGCAGTTCTTC. Its protein is CSVGLAGGQNNEQFF. The rearrangement links TRBV29-1 to TRBJ2-1; 14 bases agree with TRBD2. With V trimmed by 6 bases and J by 5 bases, 6 bases remained unmatched. The germline gives CDR1 SQVTM, CDR2 ANQGSEA. This CDR3 is built from 15 residues.